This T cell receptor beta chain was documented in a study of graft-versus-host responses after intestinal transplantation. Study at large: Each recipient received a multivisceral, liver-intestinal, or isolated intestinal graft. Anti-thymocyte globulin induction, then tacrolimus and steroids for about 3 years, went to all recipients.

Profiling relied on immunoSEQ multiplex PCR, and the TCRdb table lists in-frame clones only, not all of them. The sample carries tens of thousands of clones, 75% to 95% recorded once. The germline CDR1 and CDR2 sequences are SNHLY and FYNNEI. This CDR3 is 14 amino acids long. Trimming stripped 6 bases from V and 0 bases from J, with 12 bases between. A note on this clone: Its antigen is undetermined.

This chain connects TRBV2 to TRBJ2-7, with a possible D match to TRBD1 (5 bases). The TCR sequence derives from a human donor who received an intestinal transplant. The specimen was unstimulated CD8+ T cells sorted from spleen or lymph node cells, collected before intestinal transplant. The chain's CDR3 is CASRDMVGSYEQYF. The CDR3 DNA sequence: TGTGCCAGCAGGGACATGGTGGGCTCCTACGAGCAGTACTTC.